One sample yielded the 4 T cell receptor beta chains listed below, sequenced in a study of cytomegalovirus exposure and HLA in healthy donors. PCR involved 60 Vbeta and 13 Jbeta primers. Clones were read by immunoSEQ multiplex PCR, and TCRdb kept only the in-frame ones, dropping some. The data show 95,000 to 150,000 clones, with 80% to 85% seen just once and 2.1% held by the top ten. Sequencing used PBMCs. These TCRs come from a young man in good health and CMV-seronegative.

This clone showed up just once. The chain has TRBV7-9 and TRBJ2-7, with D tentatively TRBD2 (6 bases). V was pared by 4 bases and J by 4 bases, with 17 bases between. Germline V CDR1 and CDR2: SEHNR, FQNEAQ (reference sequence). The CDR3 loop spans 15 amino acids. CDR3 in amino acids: CASSSRSEAGYEQYF. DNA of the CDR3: TGTGCCAGCAGCTCCCGGTCCGAAGCGGGTTACGAGCAGTACTTC.

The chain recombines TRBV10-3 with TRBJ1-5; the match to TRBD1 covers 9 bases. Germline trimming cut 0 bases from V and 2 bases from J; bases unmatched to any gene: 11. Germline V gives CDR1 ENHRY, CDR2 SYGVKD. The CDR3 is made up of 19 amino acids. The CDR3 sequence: CAISESRQGGLAGNQPQHF. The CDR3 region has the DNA TGTGCCATCAGTGAGTCGAGACAGGGGGGCTTAGCCGGCAATCAGCCCCAGCATTTT.

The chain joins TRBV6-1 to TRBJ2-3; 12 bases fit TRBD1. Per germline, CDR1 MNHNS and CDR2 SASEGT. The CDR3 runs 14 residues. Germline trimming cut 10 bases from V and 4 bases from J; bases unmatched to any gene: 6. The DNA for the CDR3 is TGTGCCACCGGGGACAGGGGGCTGGCAGATACGCAGTATTTT. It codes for CATGDRGLADTQYF.

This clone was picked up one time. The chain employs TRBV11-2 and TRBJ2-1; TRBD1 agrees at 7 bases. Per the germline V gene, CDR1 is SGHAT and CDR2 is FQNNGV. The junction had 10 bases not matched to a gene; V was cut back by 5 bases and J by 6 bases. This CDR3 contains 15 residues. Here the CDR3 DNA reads TGTGCCAGCAGCGCACTCCGGGCAGGGGGCAATGAGCAGTTCTTC. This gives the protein CASSALRAGGNEQFF.